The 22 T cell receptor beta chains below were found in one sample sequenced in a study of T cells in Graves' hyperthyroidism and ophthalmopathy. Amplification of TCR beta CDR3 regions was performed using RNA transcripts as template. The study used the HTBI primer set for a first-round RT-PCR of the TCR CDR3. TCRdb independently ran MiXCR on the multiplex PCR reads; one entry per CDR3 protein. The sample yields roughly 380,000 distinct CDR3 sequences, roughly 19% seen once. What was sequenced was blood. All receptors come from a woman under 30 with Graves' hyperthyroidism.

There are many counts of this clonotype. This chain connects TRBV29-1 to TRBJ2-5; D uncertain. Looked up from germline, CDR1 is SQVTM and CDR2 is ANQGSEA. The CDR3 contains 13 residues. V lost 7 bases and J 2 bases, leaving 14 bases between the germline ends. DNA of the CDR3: TGCAGCGCCGACCGCGGAGCACAAGAGACCCAGTACTTC. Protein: CSADRGAQETQYF.

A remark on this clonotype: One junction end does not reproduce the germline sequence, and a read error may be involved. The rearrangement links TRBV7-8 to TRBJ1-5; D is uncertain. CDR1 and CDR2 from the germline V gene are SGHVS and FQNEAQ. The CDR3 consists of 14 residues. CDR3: CASSLRMGDQPQHF. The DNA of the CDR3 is TGTGCCAGCAGCTTAAGGATGGGCGATCAGCCTCAGCATTTT.

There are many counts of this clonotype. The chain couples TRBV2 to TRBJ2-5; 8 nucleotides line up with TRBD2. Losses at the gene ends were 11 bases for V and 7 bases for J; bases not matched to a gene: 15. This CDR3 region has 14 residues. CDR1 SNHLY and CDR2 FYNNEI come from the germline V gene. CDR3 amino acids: CASIREAGVGTQYF. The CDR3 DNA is TGTGCCTCCATAAGGGAAGCGGGGGTGGGGACCCAGTACTTC.

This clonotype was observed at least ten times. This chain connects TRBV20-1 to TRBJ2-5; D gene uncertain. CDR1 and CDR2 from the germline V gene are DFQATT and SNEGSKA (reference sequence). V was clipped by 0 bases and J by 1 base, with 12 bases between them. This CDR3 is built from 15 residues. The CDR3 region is CSAREFRAFQETQYF. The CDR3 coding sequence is TGCAGTGCTAGAGAATTCCGGGCCTTCCAAGAGACCCAGTACTTC.

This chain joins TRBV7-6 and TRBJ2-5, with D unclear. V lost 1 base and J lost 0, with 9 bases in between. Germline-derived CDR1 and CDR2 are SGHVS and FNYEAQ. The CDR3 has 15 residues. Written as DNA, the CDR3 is TGTGCCAGCAGCTTAGAACAGACCTACCAAGAGACCCAGTACTTC. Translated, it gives CASSLEQTYQETQYF.

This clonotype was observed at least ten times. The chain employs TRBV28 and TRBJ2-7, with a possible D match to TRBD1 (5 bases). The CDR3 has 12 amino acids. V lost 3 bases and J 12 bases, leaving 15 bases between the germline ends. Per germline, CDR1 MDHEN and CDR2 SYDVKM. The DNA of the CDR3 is TGTGCCAGCAGTTTCGGCCAGGGCCCTACGTACTTC. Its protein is CASSFGQGPTYF.

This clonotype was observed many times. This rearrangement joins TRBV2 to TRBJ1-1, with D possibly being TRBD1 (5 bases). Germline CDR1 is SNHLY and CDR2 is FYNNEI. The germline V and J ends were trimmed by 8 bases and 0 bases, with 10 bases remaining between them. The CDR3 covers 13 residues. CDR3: CASGTALNTEAFF. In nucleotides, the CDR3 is TGTGCCAGCGGGACGGCCTTGAACACTGAAGCTTTCTTT.

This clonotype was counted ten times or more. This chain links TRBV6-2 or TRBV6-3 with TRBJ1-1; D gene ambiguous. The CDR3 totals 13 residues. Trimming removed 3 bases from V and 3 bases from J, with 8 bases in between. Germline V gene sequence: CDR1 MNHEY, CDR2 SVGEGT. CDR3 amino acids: CASSYLSHTEAFF. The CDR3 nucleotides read TGTGCCAGCAGTTATTTGTCGCACACTGAAGCTTTCTTT.

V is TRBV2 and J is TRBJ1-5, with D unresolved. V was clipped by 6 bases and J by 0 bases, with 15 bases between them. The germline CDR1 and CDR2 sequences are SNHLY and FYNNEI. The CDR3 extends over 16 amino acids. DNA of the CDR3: TGTGCCAGCAGGACCGATCTCGCCCGTAGCAATCAGCCCCAGCATTTT. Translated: CASRTDLARSNQPQHF.

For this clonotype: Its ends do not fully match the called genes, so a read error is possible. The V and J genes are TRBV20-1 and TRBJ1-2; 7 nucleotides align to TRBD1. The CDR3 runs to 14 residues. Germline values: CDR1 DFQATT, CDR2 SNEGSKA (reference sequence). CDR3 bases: TGCAGTGCCAGAGGGCAGGGGGGCGCAGGAGGCTACACCTTC. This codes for CSARGQGGAGGYTF.

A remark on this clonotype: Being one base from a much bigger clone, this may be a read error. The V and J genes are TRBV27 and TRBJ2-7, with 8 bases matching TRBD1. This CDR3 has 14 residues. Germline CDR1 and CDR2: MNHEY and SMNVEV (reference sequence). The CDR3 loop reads CASRGGQEPYEQCF. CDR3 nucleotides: TGTGCCAGCAGGGGGGGACAGGAACCCTACGAGCAGTGCTTC.

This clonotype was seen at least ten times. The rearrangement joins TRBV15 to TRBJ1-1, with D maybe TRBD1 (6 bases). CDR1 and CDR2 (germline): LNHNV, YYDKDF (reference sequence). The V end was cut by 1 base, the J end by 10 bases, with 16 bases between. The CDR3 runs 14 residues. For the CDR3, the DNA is TGTGCCACCAGCAGAGTCCTTGACAGGTCTAGAGCTTTCTTT. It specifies CATSRVLDRSRAFF.

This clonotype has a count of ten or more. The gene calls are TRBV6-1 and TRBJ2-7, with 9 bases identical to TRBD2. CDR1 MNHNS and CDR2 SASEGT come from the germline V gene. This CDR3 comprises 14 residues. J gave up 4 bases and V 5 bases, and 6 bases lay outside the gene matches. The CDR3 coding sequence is TGTGCCAGCAGTAAGCGGGGGGACGATTACGAGCAGTACTTC. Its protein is CASSKRGDDYEQYF.

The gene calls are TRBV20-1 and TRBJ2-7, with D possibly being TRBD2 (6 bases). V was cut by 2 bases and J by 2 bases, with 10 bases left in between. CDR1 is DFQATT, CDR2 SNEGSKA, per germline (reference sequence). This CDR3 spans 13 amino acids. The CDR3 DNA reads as TGCAGTGCTAGACGGGACTTTACCTACGAGCAGTACTTC. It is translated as CSARRDFTYEQYF.

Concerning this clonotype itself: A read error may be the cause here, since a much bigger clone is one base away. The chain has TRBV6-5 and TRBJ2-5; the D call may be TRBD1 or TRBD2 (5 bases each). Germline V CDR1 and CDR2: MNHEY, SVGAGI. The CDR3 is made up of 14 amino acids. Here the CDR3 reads CVSSSLGRQETQYF. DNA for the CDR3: TGTGTCAGCAGTTCACTGGGACGGCAAGAGACCCAGTACTTC.

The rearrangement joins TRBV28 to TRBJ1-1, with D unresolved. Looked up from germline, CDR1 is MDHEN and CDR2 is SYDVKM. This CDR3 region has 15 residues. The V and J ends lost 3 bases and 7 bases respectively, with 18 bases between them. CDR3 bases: TGTGCCAGCAGTTTGTTCCAACTTCGCGAGAGTGAAGCTTTCTTT. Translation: CASSLFQLRESEAFF.

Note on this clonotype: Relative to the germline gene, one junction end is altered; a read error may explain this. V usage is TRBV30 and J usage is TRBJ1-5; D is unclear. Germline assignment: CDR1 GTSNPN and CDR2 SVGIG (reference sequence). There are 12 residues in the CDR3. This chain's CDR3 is CAWSAGHQPQQF. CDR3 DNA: TGTGCCTGGAGCGCCGGCCATCAGCCCCAGCAGTTT.

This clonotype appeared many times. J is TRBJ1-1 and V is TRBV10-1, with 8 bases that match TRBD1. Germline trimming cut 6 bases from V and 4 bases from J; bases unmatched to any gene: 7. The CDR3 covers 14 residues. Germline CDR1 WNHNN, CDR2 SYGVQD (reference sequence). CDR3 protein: CASRVDRESTEAFF. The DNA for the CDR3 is TGCGCCAGCAGGGTGGACAGGGAGAGCACTGAAGCTTTCTTT.

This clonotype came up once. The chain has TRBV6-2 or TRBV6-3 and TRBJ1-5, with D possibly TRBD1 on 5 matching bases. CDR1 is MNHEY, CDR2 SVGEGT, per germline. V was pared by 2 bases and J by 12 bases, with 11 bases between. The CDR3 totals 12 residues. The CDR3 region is CASSYEGKGQHF. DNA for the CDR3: TGTGCCAGCAGTTACGAGGGGAAGGGCCAGCATTTT.

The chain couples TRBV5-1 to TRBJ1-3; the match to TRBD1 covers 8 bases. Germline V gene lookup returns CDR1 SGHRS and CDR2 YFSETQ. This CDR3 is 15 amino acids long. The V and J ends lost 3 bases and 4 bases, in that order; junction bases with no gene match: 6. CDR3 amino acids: CASSSDRGRGNTIYF. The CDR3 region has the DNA TGCGCCAGCAGCTCCGACAGGGGCCGAGGAAACACCATATATTTT. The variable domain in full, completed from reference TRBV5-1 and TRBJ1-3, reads KAGVTQTPRYLIKTRGQQVTLSCSPISGHRSVSWYQQTPGQGLQFLFEYFSETQRNKGNFPGRFSGRQFSNSRSEMNVSTLELGDSALYLCASSSDRGRGNTIYFGEGSWLTVV.

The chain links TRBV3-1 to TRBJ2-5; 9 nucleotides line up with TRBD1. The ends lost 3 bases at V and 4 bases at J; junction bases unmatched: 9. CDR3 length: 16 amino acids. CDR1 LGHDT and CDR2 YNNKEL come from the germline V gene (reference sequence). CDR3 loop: CASSQGQGIFGETQYF. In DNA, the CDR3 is TGTGCCAGCAGCCAGGGACAGGGTATTTTCGGAGAGACCCAGTACTTC.

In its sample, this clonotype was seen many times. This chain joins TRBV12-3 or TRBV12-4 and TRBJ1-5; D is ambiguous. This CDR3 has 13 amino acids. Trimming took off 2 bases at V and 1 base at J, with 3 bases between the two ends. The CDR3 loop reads CASSLQSNQPQHF. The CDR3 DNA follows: TGTGCCAGCAGTTTACAAAGCAATCAGCCCCAGCATTTT.